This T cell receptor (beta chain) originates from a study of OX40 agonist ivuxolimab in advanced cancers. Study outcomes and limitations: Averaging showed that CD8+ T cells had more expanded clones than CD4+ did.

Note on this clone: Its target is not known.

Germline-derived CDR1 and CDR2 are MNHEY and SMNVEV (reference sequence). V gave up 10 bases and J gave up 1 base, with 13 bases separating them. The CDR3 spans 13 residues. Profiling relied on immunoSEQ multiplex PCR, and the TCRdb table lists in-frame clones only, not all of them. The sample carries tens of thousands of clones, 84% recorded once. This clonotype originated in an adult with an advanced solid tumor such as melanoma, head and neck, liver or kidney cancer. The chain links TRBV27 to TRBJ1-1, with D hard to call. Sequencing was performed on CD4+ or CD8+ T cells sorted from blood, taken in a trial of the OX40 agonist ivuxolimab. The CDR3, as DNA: TGTGCCACCCGAAGGTGGTCGAACACTGAAGCTTTCTTT. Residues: CATRRWSNTEAFF.